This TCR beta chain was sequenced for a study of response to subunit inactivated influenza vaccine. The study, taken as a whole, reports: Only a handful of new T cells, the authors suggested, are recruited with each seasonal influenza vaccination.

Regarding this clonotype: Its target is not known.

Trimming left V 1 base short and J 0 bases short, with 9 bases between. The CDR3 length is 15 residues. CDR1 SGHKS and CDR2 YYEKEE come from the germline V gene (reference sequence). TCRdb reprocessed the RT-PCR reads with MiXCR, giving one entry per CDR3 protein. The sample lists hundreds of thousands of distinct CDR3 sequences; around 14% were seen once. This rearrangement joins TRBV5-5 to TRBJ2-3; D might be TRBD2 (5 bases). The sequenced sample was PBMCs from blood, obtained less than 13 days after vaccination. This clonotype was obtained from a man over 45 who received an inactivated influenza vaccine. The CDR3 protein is CASSLPGGSTDTQYF. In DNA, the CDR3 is TGTGCCAGCAGCTTGCCAGGAGGTAGCACAGATACGCAGTATTTT. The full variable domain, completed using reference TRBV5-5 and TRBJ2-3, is DAGVTQSPTHLIKTRGQQVTLRCSPISGHKSVSWYQQVLGQGPQFIFQYYEKEERGRGNFPDRFSARQFPNYSSELNVNALLLGDSALYLCASSLPGGSTDTQYFGPGTRLTVL.